This T cell receptor beta chain was sequenced for a study of T cell responses to AZD1222 COVID-19 vaccine (dated by TCRdb to the early 2020s). Study-level background: AZD1222 recipients with second doses at about 4 weeks or about 12 weeks were pooled, because spike-specific TCR depth and breadth did not differ between schedules. Trial participants were enrolled into age subgroups of 18-55, 56-69 and 70-plus years, which contained about 150, 27 and 61 TCR-sequenced participants, respectively. TCR sequencing was performed for about 240 trial participants, of whom around 200 were given two doses of AZD1222 and around 25 were given two doses of MenACWY control vaccine. Broader findings and caveats from the paper: Because no day 14 peak-response samples were available, repertoires were characterized only after the peak T cell response. A significant rise in spike-specific TCR breadth and depth was observed after two AZD1222 doses relative to day 0 and relative to MenACWY recipients. The 56-69-year group was small, and its depth increase did not reach significance, likely because of low power. Vaccine-associated CD4 TCRs spanned the whole spike protein, with dominant responses in regions 160-218 and 743-854. Nearly half of unique spike-specific TCRs reportedly recognized epitopes outside regions mutated in the B.1.351 and B.1.1.7 variants. Conclusions about previously exposed vaccinees were limited because only a handful of AZD1222 recipients were SARS-CoV-2 seropositive at baseline. Participants were mostly white British, with more females than males. The authors suggested clonal diversity may have been underestimated.

The time point label on this specimen signifies: baseline before first vaccination. Vaccinee samples came from UK trials COV001 and COV002, including a single-blind randomized controlled phase 2/3 trial of AZD1222 (ChAdOx1 nCoV-19) in healthy adults. For TCRbeta chain sequencing, PBMC samples were collected from trial participants at day 0 and at day 28 after the second dose. Trimming removed 0 bases from V and 1 base from J, leaving 10 bases between the germline ends. Sequences SGDLS (CDR1) and YYNGEE (CDR2) are obtained from the germline V gene. The CDR3 goes from the cysteine to the phenylalanine over 15 residues. Only the CDR3 DNA is retained, 45 bases long and in frame from the first base. The CDR3 regions of human TCRbeta chains were analyzed by immunosequencing. The authors processed their data as follows. TCRs in the repertoires were compared against a reference library of SARS-CoV-2-specific TCRs that had been generated with the MIRA antigen-specificity platform. Breadth meant the fraction of unique TCRs that were SARS-CoV-2-associated, whereas depth meant the fraction of total T cells that were SARS-CoV-2-associated. Using the MIRA data, each spike-specific TCR was assigned both to the spike region to which the TCR was reactive and to a CD4 or CD8 class. Log10-transformed breadth and depth values were compared by one-way ANOVA with Sidak's multiple comparisons tests. TCRdb carries this immuneACCESS record with in-frame sequences only. Its versions omit some clonotypes, under half of them owing to an unresolved V gene in the studies checked, with the rest unexplained. The V and J calls and clone size come from that table; D and trimming were worked out from the DNA. The sample table holds about 130,000 clones, of which around 90% were seen once. Jointly, the top ten make up 1.9% of the sample.

Comments on this clone: This clone's antigen is unknown. Base qualities are missing; no much larger clone stands one base away.

The V and J segments used are TRBV9 and TRBJ1-1; D gene: possibly TRBD1, on 6 matching bases. The clonotype comes from an adult in good health. The sequencing here drew on peripheral blood, taken on day 0 of AZD1222 vaccination. The nucleotide sequence reads as follows: TGTGCCAGCAGCGTAGCTCCAGGGGAGAACACTGAAGCTTTCTTT. Its protein product is CASSVAPGENTEAFF.